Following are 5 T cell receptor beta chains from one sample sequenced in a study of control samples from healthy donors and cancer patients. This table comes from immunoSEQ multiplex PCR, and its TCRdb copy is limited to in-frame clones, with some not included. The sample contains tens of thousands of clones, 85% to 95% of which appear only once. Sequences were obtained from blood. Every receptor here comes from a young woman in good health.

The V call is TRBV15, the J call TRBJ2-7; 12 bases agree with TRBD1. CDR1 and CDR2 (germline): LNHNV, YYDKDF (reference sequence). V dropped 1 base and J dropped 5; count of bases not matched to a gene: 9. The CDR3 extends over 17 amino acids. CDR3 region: CATSRAPGTGGFNEQYF. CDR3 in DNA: TGTGCCACCAGCAGAGCACCGGGGACAGGGGGCTTCAACGAGCAGTACTTC.

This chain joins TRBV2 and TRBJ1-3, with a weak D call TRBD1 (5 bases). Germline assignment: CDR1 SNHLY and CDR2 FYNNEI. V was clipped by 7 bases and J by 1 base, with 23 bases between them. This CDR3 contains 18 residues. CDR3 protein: CASTNRRQPAGSGNTIYF. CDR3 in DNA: TGTGCCAGCACCAATCGAAGACAGCCGGCGGGATCTGGAAACACCATATATTTT.

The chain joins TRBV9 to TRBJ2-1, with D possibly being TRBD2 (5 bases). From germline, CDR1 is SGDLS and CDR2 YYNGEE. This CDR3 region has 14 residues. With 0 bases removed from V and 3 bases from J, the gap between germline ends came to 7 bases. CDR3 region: CASSVADYYNEQFF. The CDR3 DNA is TGTGCCAGCAGCGTAGCAGACTACTACAATGAGCAGTTCTTC.

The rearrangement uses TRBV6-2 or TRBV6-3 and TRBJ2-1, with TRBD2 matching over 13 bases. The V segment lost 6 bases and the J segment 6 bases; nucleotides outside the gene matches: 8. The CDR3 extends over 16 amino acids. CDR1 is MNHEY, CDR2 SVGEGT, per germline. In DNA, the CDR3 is TGTGCCAGCAGCCCTTCGACTAGCGGGAGGACCAATGAGCAGTTCTTC. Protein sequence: CASSPSTSGRTNEQFF.

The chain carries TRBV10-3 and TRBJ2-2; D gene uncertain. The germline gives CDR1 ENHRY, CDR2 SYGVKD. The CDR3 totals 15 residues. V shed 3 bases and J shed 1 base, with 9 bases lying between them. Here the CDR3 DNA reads TGTGCCATCAGTGAATTGGTCGGGAACACCGGGGAGCTGTTTTTT. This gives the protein CAISELVGNTGELFF.